The 23 T cell receptor beta chains listed next were all sequenced from one sample in a study of blood T cell repertoires in COVID-19. This table comes from immunoSEQ multiplex PCR, and its TCRdb copy is limited to in-frame clones, with some not included. The sample includes 300,000 to 350,000 clones, around 92% of them seen just once. Sequenced input: PBMCs or T cells enriched from blood (not recorded which). The receptors were sampled from a woman aged 25 to 39 who had recovered from COVID-19.

The chain combines TRBV6-5 with TRBJ1-5, with TRBD1 matching 8 bases. Germline loops: CDR1 MNHEY, CDR2 SVGAGI. Germline trimming cut 6 bases from V and 7 bases from J; bases unmatched to any gene: 8. The length of the CDR3 is 14 residues. CDR3: CASSPTGARQPQHF. The CDR3 bases are TGTGCCAGCAGCCCGACAGGGGCCAGGCAGCCCCAGCATTTT.

As to this clone: Different DNA sequences within this sample yield the same CDR3. J is TRBJ2-7 and V is TRBV27, with 9 nucleotides matching TRBD1. The CDR3 spans 13 residues. The V gene's germline CDR1 is MNHEY and CDR2 SMNVEV (reference sequence). V shed 4 bases and J 4 bases; nucleotides not matched to a gene: 2. The CDR3 nucleotides are TGTGCCAGCAGTTGGGGACAGGGATACGAGCAGTACTTC. Translating gives CASSWGQGYEQYF.

This clone was seen only once. V is TRBV6-5 and J is TRBJ1-1; D remains unclear. Trimming removed 1 base from V and 13 bases from J, with 16 bases in between. The V gene's germline CDR1 is MNHEY and CDR2 SVGAGI. The CDR3 length is 13 residues. In DNA, the CDR3 is TGTGCCAGCAGTTACTATCGAGGTGGTCACTTTTTCTTT. Protein: CASSYYRGGHFFF.

V and J are TRBV7-8 and TRBJ2-5, with 9 nucleotides matching TRBD2. The CDR3 spans 18 residues. Germline V gives CDR1 SGHVS, CDR2 FQNEAQ. V gave up 1 base and J gave up 5 bases; unmatched junction bases: 14. Written as DNA, the CDR3 is TGTGCCAGCAGCTTAGGACTTTGGCTAGCGGGAAGATCGGAGACCCAGTACTTC. Translation: CASSLGLWLAGRSETQYF.

The rearrangement joins TRBV5-8 to TRBJ1-2; a weak D match, TRBD1 (6 bases). This CDR3 spans 13 amino acids. The germline V gene encodes CDR1 SGHTS and CDR2 YDEGEE. The V end lost 2 bases, the J end lost 8 bases, and 13 bases lay between the germline ends. In nucleotides, the CDR3 is TGTGCCAGCAGCTTACAGGGTAGTGTGGGCTACACCTTC. Its translation: CASSLQGSVGYTF. The full variable domain, completed using reference TRBV5-8 and TRBJ1-2, is EAGVTQSPTHLIKTRGQQATLRCSPISGHTSVYWYQQALGLGLQFLLWYDEGEERNRGNFPPRFSGRQFPNYSSELNVNALELEDSALYLCASSLQGSVGYTFGSGTRLTVV.

This sequence joins TRBV19 and TRBJ1-1, with D possibly TRBD1 on 6 matching bases. The CDR3 is made up of 16 amino acids. Germline lookup yields CDR1 LNHDA and CDR2 SQIVND (reference sequence). Trimming cost V 4 bases and J 5 bases, with 20 bases left between them. For the CDR3, the DNA is TGTGCCAGTAGTACGAGCCCCGAACAGGGCTGGACTGAAGCTTTCTTT. Protein: CASSTSPEQGWTEAFF.

J is TRBJ2-7 and V is TRBV7-2; D gene uncertain. CDR1 and CDR2 (germline): SGHTA, FQGNSA. The CDR3 covers 14 residues. Trimming removed 4 bases at V and 3 bases at J, with 13 bases between. CDR3 protein: CASSSDTVHYEQYF. The CDR3, as DNA: TGTGCCAGCAGCTCAGACACAGTCCACTACGAGCAGTACTTC.

This chain uses TRBV3-1 (or the pseudogene TRBV3-2) with TRBJ1-2; 7 bases fit TRBD1. V shed 5 bases, J shed 6 bases, and the junction held 9 bases outside the gene matches. The CDR3 consists of 14 residues. CDR1 and CDR2 from the germline V gene are LGHDT and YNNKEL (reference sequence). The chain's CDR3 is CASSETGDTNGYTF. The CDR3, as DNA: TGTGCCAGCAGCGAAACAGGGGACACTAATGGCTACACCTTC.

This chain uses TRBV2 with TRBJ2-7; TRBD2 is a possible D gene (6 bases). Trimming shortened V by 0 bases and J by 4 bases, and 13 bases separated the two germline ends. From germline, CDR1 is SNHLY and CDR2 FYNNEI. This CDR3 contains 15 residues. CDR3 nucleotides: TGTGCCAGCAGTGAAGCGAGGGTGGGGGGTTACGAGCAGTACTTC. This gives the protein CASSEARVGGYEQYF.

The chain has TRBV21-1 and TRBJ2-7; the table names TRBD1, a call not compared with the DNA. TRBV21-1 is a recognized pseudogene. This CDR3 region has 15 residues. The CDR3 DNA reads as TGTGCCAGCAGCAAAGCCGGGACAGCATACTACGAGCAGTACTTC. It encodes CASSKAGTAYYEQYF.

CDR3 DNA: TGTGCCAGCTCGAGGGGGGGACAGGGGGACGACGAGCAGTACTTC. It encodes CASSRGGQGDDEQYF. The rearrangement links TRBV6-5 to TRBJ2-7; 11 nucleotides line up with TRBD1. Per germline, CDR1 MNHEY and CDR2 SVGAGI. With 8 bases clipped from V and 5 bases from J, the junction kept 11 bases outside the gene matches. The CDR3 consists of 15 residues.

This clone was detected a few times. This rearrangement joins TRBV7-9 to TRBJ2-2; no firm D call. The CDR3 contains 16 residues. V was clipped by 0 bases and J by 5 bases, with 13 bases between them. Germline V gives CDR1 SEHNR, CDR2 FQNEAQ (reference sequence). The DNA of the CDR3 is TGTGCCAGCAGCTTAGCGCACGGCGGCCGGACCGGGGAGCTGTTTTTT. Its translation: CASSLAHGGRTGELFF. The complete variable domain, with remaining parts taken from reference TRBV7-9 and TRBJ2-2, reads DTGVSQNPRHKITKRGQNVTFRCDPISEHNRLYWYRQTLGQGPEFLTYFQNEAQLEKSRLLSDRFSAERPKGSFSTLEIQRTEQGDSAMYLCASSLAHGGRTGELFFGEGSRLTVL.

The V gene is TRBV4-3, the J gene TRBJ2-3; 14 bases map to TRBD2. With 0 bases clipped from V and 2 bases from J, the junction kept 7 bases outside the gene matches. This CDR3 comprises 19 residues. Germline V lookup: CDR1 LGHNA, CDR2 YSLEER. The CDR3 is CASSQDRLAGGIFTDTQYF. In DNA form, the CDR3 reads TGCGCCAGCAGCCAAGATAGACTAGCGGGAGGGATTTTCACAGATACGCAGTATTTT.

The chain is built from TRBV7-2 and TRBJ2-7; D is uncertain. V was pared by 6 bases and J by 4 bases, with 10 bases between. The germline V gene encodes CDR1 SGHTA and CDR2 FQGNSA. The CDR3 extends over 12 amino acids. The CDR3: CASSYDSYEQYF. The CDR3, as DNA: TGTGCCAGCAGTTACGACTCGTACGAGCAGTACTTC.

In its sample, this clone was seen once. This rearrangement joins TRBV9 to TRBJ2-1, with D unclear. The CDR3 has 11 amino acids. Germline V lookup: CDR1 SGDLS, CDR2 YYNGEE. V dropped 4 bases and J dropped 5 bases, with 4 bases sitting between them. In DNA form, the CDR3 reads TGTGCCAGCAGCTATAACAATGAGCAGTTCTTC. It translates to CASSYNNEQFF.

Concerning this clone itself: Other DNA sequences from this sample encode an identical CDR3 as well. The chain couples TRBV10-3 to TRBJ1-3; D gene unclear. Trimming stripped 2 bases from V and 2 bases from J, with 7 bases between. CDR3 length equals 14 residues. Germline V gene sequence: CDR1 ENHRY, CDR2 SYGVKD. The CDR3 bases are TGTGCCATCAGTGAGGCCGGGGCTGGAAACACCATATATTTT. Its translation: CAISEAGAGNTIYF.

The rearrangement joins TRBV9 to TRBJ1-1, with D hard to call. CDR1 SGDLS and CDR2 YYNGEE come from the germline V gene. The germline V and J ends were trimmed by 4 bases and 1 base, with 20 bases remaining between them. There are 17 residues in the CDR3. This CDR3 reads CASSSGGSTWRNTEAFF. The CDR3 DNA reads as TGTGCCAGCAGCTCCGGAGGCTCGACATGGAGGAACACTGAAGCTTTCTTT.

This chain joins TRBV28 and TRBJ1-2; D gene unclear. Germline CDR1 reads MDHEN; CDR2 reads SYDVKM. This CDR3 spans 13 amino acids. V lost 3 bases and J lost 4, with 9 bases in between. This chain's CDR3 is CASSFDRIYGYTF. The CDR3 region has the DNA TGTGCCAGCAGTTTCGATAGAATCTATGGCTACACCTTC.

The J gene is TRBJ2-2, the V gene TRBV6-5, with D possibly TRBD1 on 6 matching bases. The CDR3 contains 14 residues. Trimming stripped 8 bases from V and 3 bases from J, with 13 bases between. Germline assignment: CDR1 MNHEY and CDR2 SVGAGI. The CDR3 protein is CASRQNRDTGELFF. The CDR3 DNA reads as TGTGCCAGCCGGCAGAACAGGGACACCGGGGAGCTGTTTTTT.

The genes are TRBV9 and TRBJ2-1; possibly TRBD2 for D (6 bases). The CDR3 has 14 residues. Germline CDR1 is SGDLS and CDR2 is YYNGEE. Trimming left V 4 bases short and J 4 bases short, with 12 bases between. DNA of the CDR3: TGTGCCAGCAGCTCGCAGGAGGGGTACAATGAGCAGTTCTTC. Residues: CASSSQEGYNEQFF.

The rearrangement joins TRBV5-5 to TRBJ2-1, with 7 bases fitting TRBD1. V shed 2 bases and J 5 bases; nucleotides not matched to a gene: 10. CDR1 and CDR2 from the germline V gene are SGHKS and YYEKEE (reference sequence). The CDR3 runs 16 residues. The CDR3 loop is CASSLSYGTENNEQFF. CDR3 in DNA: TGTGCCAGCAGCTTATCATACGGGACAGAAAACAATGAGCAGTTCTTC.

The rearrangement joins TRBV6-6 to TRBJ2-7, with 8 bases matching TRBD1. CDR3 length: 11 residues. The V gene's germline CDR1 is MNHNY and CDR2 SVGAGI (reference sequence). V lost 11 bases, J lost 5 bases, and 5 bases stayed unmatched. In DNA, the CDR3 is TGTGCCTCTGGACAGGGAAACGAGCAGTACTTC. This sequence encodes CASGQGNEQYF.

The chain employs TRBV13 and TRBJ1-1, with 7 bases aligning to TRBD1. V gave up 0 bases and J gave up 1 base; unmatched junction bases: 5. This CDR3 spans 16 amino acids. CDR1 is PRHDT and CDR2 is FYEKMQ in the germline V gene (reference sequence). The CDR3 spells CASSLGAGGANTEAFF. In DNA, the CDR3 is TGTGCCAGCAGCTTAGGGGCAGGGGGAGCGAACACTGAAGCTTTCTTT. Full variable domain (outside the CDR3, taken from reference TRBV13 and TRBJ1-1): AAGVIQSPRHLIKEKRETATLKCYPIPRHDTVYWYQQGPGQDPQFLISFYEKMQSDKGSIPDRFSAQQFSDYHSELNMSSLELGDSALYFCASSLGAGGANTEAFFGQGTRLTVV.